This T cell receptor (beta chain) was sequenced during a study of T-cell memory formation after mild COVID-19. Study details: TCR clusters were mostly confined to one donor each. Study results and caveats: Day 15 to 85 contracting clones showed balanced CD4/CD8; day 15 to 37 expanders favored CD4+.

The CDR3 contains 19 residues. V was shortened by 1 base and J by 4 bases, with 22 bases between the two germline ends. Germline V gives CDR1 SGHTA, CDR2 FQGNSA. About this clonotype itself: No antigen is known for it.

TCRalpha and TCRbeta libraries used 5'RACE with constant-segment primers and UMIs. MiXCR, applied by TCRdb to the 5' RACE reads, yields one record per CDR3 protein. The sample has approximately 290,000 distinct CDR3 sequences, around 19% seen once; the top ten hold approximately 21%. The source is a man between 18 and 29 years old who had mild COVID-19 (a few samples of this study predate the infection). Cell type and time point are not known. J is TRBJ1-4 and V is TRBV7-2, with D possibly being TRBD1 (5 bases). The sequenced sample consisted of PBMCs or a T cell subset sorted from them (not recorded which). The CDR3 loop reads CASSLEDRGDGDLNEKLFF. The CDR3 nucleotides are TGTGCCAGCAGCTTAGAAGATAGGGGAGACGGTGACCTTAATGAAAAACTGTTTTTT.